This T cell receptor beta chain emerged from a study of blood T cell repertoires in COVID-19. Study details: COVID-19 samples from acute and convalescent phases originated in the United States, Italy and Spain. The cDNA or gDNA used as material had been derived from T cells, B-cell-depleted T cells, or PBMCs.

In the authors' methods: Reference gene primer amplification gave estimated nucleated cell counts. This table comes from immunoSEQ multiplex PCR, and its TCRdb copy is limited to in-frame clones, with some not included. The V and J calls and clone size come from that table; D and trimming were worked out from the DNA. The sample contains approximately 130,000 clones, 75% to 85% of which appear only once. Sequencing was carried out using peripheral blood. The receptor was isolated from a man older than 75 with acute or convalescent COVID-19.

CDR3 loop: CASSFRRRGGSYEQYF. CDR3 bases: TGTGCCAGCAGCTTCCGCAGGAGGGGAGGGTCCTACGAGCAGTACTTC. The chain employs TRBV21-1 and TRBJ2-7; the table's D call of TRBD2 was not tested on the DNA. TRBV21-1 is a recognized pseudogene. CDR3 length: 16 residues.